Below are 14 T cell receptor beta chains sequenced from a single sample in a study of blood T cells in healthy people across ages. It was with a sample-barcoded 5' primer and a J-beta primer mix that a second PCR of about 6 to 11 cycles was run. TCRdb fed the 5' RACE reads into MiXCR, producing one record per CDR3 protein. The table includes approximately 800,000 distinct CDR3 sequences, around 45% detected once. The specimen was blood. These TCRs come from a man older than 75 in good health.

In DNA form, the CDR3 reads TGCAGCGTCACACCGGGACAGGGGGCCTACGAGCAGTACTTC. Translated, it gives CSVTPGQGAYEQYF. The rearrangement joins TRBV29-1 to TRBJ2-7; 11 bases agree with TRBD1. Germline V gives CDR1 SQVTM, CDR2 ANQGSEA. V shed 6 bases and J 2 bases; nucleotides not matched to a gene: 6. This CDR3 region has 14 residues.

This clonotype was counted only a few times. The J gene is TRBJ1-5, the V gene TRBV10-2; TRBD1 matches at 9 bases. The germline gives CDR1 WSHSY, CDR2 SAAADI. The J segment lost 2 bases and the V segment lost 3 bases, leaving 8 bases of the junction unmatched. The CDR3 runs 17 residues. CDR3 protein: CASSDAGTGLGNQPQHF. In DNA form, the CDR3 reads TGCGCCAGCAGTGACGCCGGGACAGGGCTCGGCAATCAGCCCCAGCATTTT.

This clonotype was seen a few times. The chain has TRBV20-1 and TRBJ1-6; TRBD1 agrees at 8 bases. CDR3 length: 14 amino acids. V trimming: 5 bases; J trimming: 8 bases; junction bases outside the gene matches: 8. Germline V lookup: CDR1 DFQATT, CDR2 SNEGSKA (reference sequence). The CDR3 loop reads CSAQTGTGDSPLHF. In nucleotides, the CDR3 is TGCAGTGCTCAAACCGGGACAGGAGATTCACCCCTCCACTTT.

This clonotype was detected only a few times. The chain couples TRBV16 to TRBJ2-3, with D possibly TRBD2 on 6 matching bases. V lost 7 bases to trimming and J lost 0 bases, with 11 bases between them. This CDR3 spans 14 amino acids. CDR1 is KGHSY, CDR2 FQNENV, per germline. CDR3 amino acids: CASKATSSTDTQYF. The CDR3 bases are TGTGCCAGCAAGGCGACTAGTAGCACAGATACGCAGTATTTT.

As to this clonotype: Given a much more abundant clone one base away, this may be a read error. The gene calls are TRBV18 and TRBJ2-5; weak D call: TRBD1 (6 bases). The CDR3 is 15 residues long. The V gene's germline CDR1 is KGHSH and CDR2 LQKENI. CDR3 nucleotide sequence: TGTGTCAGCTCACCAAGGATCAGGGGCGGGGAGACCCAGTACTTC. It codes for CVSSPRIRGGETQYF.

As concerns this clonotype: At one end the junction does not follow the germline gene, possibly because of a read error. The rearrangement uses TRBV11-3 and TRBJ2-5, with D uncertain. Germline CDR1 is SGHNT and CDR2 is YENEEA. This CDR3 is 15 amino acids long. The chain's CDR3 is CVSSQMGTVKETQYF. The CDR3 DNA reads as TGTGTCAGCAGCCAAATGGGTACAGTCAAAGAGACCCAGTACTTC.

This chain joins TRBV7-6 and TRBJ2-7; TRBD2 matches at 9 bases. V lost 1 base to trimming and J lost 3 bases; unmatched junction nucleotides: 7. The length of the CDR3 is 16 residues. Germline V gene lookup returns CDR1 SGHVS and CDR2 FNYEAQ. CDR3 amino acids: CASSLEGLAGIYEQYF. The CDR3 DNA sequence: TGTGCCAGCAGCTTAGAGGGTCTAGCGGGAATCTACGAGCAGTACTTC. The whole variable domain, filled in from reference TRBV7-6 and TRBJ2-7, reads GAGVSQSPRYKVTKRGQDVALRCDPISGHVSLYWYRQALGQGPEFLTYFNYEAQQDKSGLPNDRFSAERPEGSISTLTIQRTEQRDSAMYRCASSLEGLAGIYEQYFGPGTRLTVT.

This clonotype was counted a few times. The chain carries TRBV9 and TRBJ2-3; D call uncertain. CDR1 and CDR2 from the germline V gene are SGDLS and YYNGEE. The CDR3 is 14 residues long. The germline V and J ends were trimmed by 4 bases and 2 bases, with 11 bases remaining between them. For the CDR3, the DNA is TGTGCCAGCAGCCCCCGGACCGACACAGATACGCAGTATTTT. Protein sequence: CASSPRTDTDTQYF.

This clonotype has a single count. This rearrangement joins TRBV5-5 to TRBJ2-3; no firm D call. The CDR3 sequence is 18 residues long. Trimming took 4 bases from V and 2 from J, leaving 23 bases between them. Germline CDR1 reads SGHKS; CDR2 reads YYEKEE (reference sequence). DNA for the CDR3: TGTGCCAGCAGCCGTTCAGAACTCTCCGGCTGGGACACAGATACGCAGTATTTT. This gives the protein CASSRSELSGWDTDTQYF.

The chain uses TRBV7-2 and TRBJ2-1; maybe TRBD1 (6 bases). There are 16 residues in the CDR3. The germline V and J ends were trimmed by 5 bases and 2 bases, with 16 bases remaining between them. Germline CDR1 reads SGHTA; CDR2 reads FQGNSA. The CDR3 sequence is CASSIKGGATYNEQFF. In nucleotides, the CDR3 is TGTGCCAGCAGCATTAAAGGGGGAGCTACCTACAATGAGCAGTTCTTC.

This chain joins TRBV5-5 and TRBJ2-4, with D unclear. The DNA end is more similar to TRBJ2-5, so the J call may be wrong. CDR1 and CDR2 from the germline V gene are SGHKS and YYEKEE (reference sequence). The length of the CDR3 is 15 residues. CDR3 DNA: TGTGCCAGCAGCTATCTCTCTGGCGGCCAAGAGACCCAGTACTTC. This encodes CASSYLSGGQETQYF.

The chain has TRBV29-1 and TRBJ2-5, with TRBD2 as a possible D gene (6 bases). The CDR3 sequence is 12 residues long. Deletions cut 7 bases from V and 5 bases from J, with 14 bases between. From germline, CDR1 is SQVTM and CDR2 ANQGSEA. This chain's CDR3 is CSATGTGETQYF. The CDR3 nucleotides read TGCAGCGCGACCGGGACTGGGGAGACCCAGTACTTC.

The chain has TRBV25-1 and TRBJ2-7; perhaps TRBD1 as D (6 bases). V was trimmed by 1 base and J by 1 base, leaving 14 bases between them. CDR1 is MGHDK, CDR2 SYGVNS, per germline. This CDR3 region has 16 residues. CDR3 sequence (DNA): TGTGCCAGCAGTGAATCCTGGGGGCCGTATTCCTACGAGCAGTACTTC. Its protein is CASSESWGPYSYEQYF.

The chain recombines TRBV27 with TRBJ1-5; D is unresolved. V was shortened by 0 bases and J by 6 bases, with 6 bases between the two germline ends. There are 13 residues in the CDR3. Per the germline V gene, CDR1 is MNHEY and CDR2 is SMNVEV (reference sequence). This CDR3 is CASSLSKGQPQHF. The CDR3 region has the DNA TGTGCCAGCAGTTTATCCAAGGGTCAGCCCCAGCATTTT.